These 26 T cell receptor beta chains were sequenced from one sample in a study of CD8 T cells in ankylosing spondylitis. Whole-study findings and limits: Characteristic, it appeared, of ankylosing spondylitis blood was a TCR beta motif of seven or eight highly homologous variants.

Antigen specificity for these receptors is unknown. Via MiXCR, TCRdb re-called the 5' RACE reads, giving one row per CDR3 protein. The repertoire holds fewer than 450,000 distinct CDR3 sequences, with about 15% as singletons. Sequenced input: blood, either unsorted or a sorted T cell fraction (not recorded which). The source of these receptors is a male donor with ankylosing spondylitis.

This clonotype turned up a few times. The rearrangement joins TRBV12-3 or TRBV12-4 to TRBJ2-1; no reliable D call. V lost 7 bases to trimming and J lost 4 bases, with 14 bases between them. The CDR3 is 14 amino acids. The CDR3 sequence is CASTPQEPYNEQFF. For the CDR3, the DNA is TGTGCCAGCACCCCCCAAGAGCCGTACAATGAGCAGTTCTTC.

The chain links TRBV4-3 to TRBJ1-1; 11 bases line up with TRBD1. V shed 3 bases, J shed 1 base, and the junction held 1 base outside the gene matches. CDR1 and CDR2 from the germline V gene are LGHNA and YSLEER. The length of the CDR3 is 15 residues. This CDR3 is CASSQDRGRNTEAFF. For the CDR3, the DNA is TGCGCCAGCAGCCAGGACAGGGGGCGGAACACTGAAGCTTTCTTT.

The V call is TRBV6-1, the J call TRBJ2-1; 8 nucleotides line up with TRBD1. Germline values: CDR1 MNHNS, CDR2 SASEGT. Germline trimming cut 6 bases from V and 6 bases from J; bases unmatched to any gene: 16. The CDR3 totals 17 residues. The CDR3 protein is CASSRTGTGAEANEQFF. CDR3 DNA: TGTGCCAGCAGCCGCACCGGGACAGGTGCCGAGGCCAATGAGCAGTTCTTC.

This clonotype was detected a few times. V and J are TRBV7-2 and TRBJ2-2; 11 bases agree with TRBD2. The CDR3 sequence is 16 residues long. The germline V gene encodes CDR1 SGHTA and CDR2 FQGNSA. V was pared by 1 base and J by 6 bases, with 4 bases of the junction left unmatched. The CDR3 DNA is TGTGCCAGCAGCTTAGTCGGACTAGCGGGTTCCGGGGAGCTGTTTTTT. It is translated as CASSLVGLAGSGELFF.

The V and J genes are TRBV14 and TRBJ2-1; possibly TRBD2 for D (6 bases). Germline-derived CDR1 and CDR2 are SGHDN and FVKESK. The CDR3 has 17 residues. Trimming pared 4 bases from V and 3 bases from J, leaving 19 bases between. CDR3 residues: CASSLSGSGAIYNEQFF. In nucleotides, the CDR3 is TGTGCCAGCAGCCTGAGTGGTAGCGGAGCGATCTACAATGAGCAGTTCTTC.

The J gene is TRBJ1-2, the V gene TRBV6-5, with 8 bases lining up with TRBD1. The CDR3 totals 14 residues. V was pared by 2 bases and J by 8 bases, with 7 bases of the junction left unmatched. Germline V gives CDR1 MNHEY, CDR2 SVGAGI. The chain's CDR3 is CASSYEGRGHGYTF. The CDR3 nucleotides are TGTGCCAGCAGTTACGAGGGCAGGGGGCACGGCTACACCTTC.

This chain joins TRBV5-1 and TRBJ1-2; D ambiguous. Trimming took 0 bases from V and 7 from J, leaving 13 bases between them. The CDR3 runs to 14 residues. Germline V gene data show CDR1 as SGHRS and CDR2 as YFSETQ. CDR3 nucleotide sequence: TGCGCCAGCAGCTTGGCCATGGAGGCAGGTGGCTACACCTTC. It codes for CASSLAMEAGGYTF.

The CDR3 reads CATLGQTNTDTQYF. The CDR3 DNA sequence: TGTGCCACCCTGGGACAGACAAACACAGATACGCAGTATTTT. The chain couples TRBV19 to TRBJ2-3, with TRBD1 matching over 7 bases. The CDR3 consists of 14 residues. The germline gives CDR1 LNHDA, CDR2 SQIVND (reference sequence). Trimming took 10 bases from V and 2 from J; bases not matched to a gene: 9.

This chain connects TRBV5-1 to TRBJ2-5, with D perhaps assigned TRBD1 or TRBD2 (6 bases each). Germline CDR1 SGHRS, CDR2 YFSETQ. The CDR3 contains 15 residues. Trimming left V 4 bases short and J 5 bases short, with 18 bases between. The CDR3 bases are TGCGCCAGCAGCGAAACAGGACGGAGGGGGGAGACCCAGTACTTC. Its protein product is CASSETGRRGETQYF.

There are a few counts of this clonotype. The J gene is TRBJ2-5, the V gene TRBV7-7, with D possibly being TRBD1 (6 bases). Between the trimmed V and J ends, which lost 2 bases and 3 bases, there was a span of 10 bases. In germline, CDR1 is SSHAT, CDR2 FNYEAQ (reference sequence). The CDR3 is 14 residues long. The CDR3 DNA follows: TGTGCCAGCAGCTTAAGACAGGACGAAGAGACCCAGTACTTC. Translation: CASSLRQDEETQYF.

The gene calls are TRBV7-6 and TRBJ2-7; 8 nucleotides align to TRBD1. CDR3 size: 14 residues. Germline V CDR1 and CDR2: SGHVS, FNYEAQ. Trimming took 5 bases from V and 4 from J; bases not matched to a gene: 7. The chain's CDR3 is CASSPGGSGYEQYF. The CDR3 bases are TGTGCCAGCAGCCCAGGGGGCTCGGGTTACGAGCAGTACTTC.

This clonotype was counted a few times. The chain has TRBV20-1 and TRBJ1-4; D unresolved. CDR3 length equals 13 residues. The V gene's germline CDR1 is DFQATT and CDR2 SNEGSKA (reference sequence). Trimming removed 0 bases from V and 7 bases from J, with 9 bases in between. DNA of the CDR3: TGCAGTGCTAGAGATTCGGCAGCTGAAAAACTGTTTTTT. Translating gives CSARDSAAEKLFF.

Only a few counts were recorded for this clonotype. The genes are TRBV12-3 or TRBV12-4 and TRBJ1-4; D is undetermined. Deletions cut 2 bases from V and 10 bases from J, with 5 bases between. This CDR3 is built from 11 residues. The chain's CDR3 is CASSLRGKLFF. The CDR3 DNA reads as TGTGCCAGCAGTTTACGGGGAAAACTGTTTTTT.

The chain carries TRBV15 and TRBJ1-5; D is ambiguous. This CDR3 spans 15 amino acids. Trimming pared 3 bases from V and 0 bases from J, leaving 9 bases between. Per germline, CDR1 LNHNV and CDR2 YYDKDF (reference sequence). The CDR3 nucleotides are TGTGCCACCAGCAGGTTAGAGAATAGCAATCAGCCCCAGCATTTT. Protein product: CATSRLENSNQPQHF.

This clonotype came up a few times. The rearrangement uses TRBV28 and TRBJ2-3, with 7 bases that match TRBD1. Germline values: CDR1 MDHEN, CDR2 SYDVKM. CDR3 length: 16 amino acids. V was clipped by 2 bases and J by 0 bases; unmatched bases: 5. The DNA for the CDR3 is TGTGCCAGCAGTTTACTGGGACAGACTAGCACAGATACGCAGTATTTT. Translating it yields CASSLLGQTSTDTQYF. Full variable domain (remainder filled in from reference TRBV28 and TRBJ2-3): DVKVTQSSRYLVKRTGEKVFLECVQDMDHENMFWYRQDPGLGLRLIYFSYDVKMKEKGDIPEGYSVSREKKERFSLILESASTNQTSMYLCASSLLGQTSTDTQYFGPGTRLTVL.

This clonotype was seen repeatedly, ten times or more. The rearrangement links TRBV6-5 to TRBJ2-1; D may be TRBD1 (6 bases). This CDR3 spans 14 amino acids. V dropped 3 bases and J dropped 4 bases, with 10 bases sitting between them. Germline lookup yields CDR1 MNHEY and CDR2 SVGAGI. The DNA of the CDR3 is TGTGCCAGCAGTTATTTGGGGGCATACAATGAGCAGTTCTTC. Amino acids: CASSYLGAYNEQFF.

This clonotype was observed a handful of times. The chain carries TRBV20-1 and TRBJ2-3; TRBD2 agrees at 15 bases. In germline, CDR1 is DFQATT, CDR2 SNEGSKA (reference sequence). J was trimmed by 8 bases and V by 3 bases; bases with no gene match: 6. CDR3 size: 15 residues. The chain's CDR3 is CSASPSGLAGGTQYF. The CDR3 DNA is TGCAGTGCTAGCCCTTCGGGACTAGCGGGGGGTACGCAGTATTTT.

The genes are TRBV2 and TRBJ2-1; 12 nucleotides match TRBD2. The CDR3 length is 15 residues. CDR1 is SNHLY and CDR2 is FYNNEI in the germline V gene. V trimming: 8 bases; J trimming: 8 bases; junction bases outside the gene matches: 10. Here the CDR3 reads CASLRLAGGIYEQFF. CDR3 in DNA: TGTGCCAGCCTCCGTCTAGCGGGGGGGATCTATGAGCAGTTCTTC. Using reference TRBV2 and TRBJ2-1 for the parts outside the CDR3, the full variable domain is EPEVTQTPSHQVTQMGQEVILRCVPISNHLYFYWYRQILGQKVEFLVSFYNNEISEKSEIFDDQFSVERPDGSNFTLKIRSTKLEDSAMYFCASLRLAGGIYEQFFGPGTRLTVL.

The CDR3 DNA reads TGTGCCTGCTGTTTAACGGGGGGAGGGAAGAGAACTAATGAAAAACTGTTTTTT. Its protein product is CACCLTGGGKRTNEKLFF. The chain is built from TRBV12-3 or TRBV12-4 and TRBJ1-4; weak D call: TRBD1 (5 bases). The CDR3 totals 18 residues. V was clipped by 11 bases and J by 1 base, with 26 bases between them.

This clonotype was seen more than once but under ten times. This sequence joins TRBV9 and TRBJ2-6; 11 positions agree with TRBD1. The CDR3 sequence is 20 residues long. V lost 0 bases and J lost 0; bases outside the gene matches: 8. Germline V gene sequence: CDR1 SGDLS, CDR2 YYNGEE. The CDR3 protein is CASSVEGTGGVISGANVLTF. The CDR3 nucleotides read TGTGCCAGCAGCGTAGAAGGGACAGGGGGGGTAATCTCTGGGGCCAACGTCCTGACTTTC.

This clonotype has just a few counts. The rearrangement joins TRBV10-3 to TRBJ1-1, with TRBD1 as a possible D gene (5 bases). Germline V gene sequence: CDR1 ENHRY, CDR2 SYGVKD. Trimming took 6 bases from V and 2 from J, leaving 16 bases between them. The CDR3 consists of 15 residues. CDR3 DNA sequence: TGTGCCATCAGACGGGACGGCTCTCAAAACACTGAAGCTTTCTTT. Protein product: CAIRRDGSQNTEAFF.

The CDR3 DNA reads TGTGCCAGCAGCCAAGAGGGGCGGGGAAAGACCCAGTACTTC. Its protein product is CASSQEGRGKTQYF. The chain employs TRBV4-2 and TRBJ2-5, with D perhaps TRBD2 (6 bases). CDR1 is LGHNA, CDR2 YNFKEQ, per germline. Trimming left V 0 bases short and J 6 bases short, with 11 bases between. There are 14 residues in the CDR3.

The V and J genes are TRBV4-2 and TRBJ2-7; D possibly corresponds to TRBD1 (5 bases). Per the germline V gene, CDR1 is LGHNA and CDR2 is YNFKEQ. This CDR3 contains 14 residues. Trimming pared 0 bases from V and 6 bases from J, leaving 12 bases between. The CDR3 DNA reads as TGTGCCAGCAGCCAAGATGGGGCAGGTCTCGAGCAGTACTTC. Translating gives CASSQDGAGLEQYF.

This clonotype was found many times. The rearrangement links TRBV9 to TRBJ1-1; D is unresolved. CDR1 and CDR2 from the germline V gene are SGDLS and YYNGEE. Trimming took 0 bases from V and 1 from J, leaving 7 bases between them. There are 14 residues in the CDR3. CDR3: CASSVAPANTEAFF. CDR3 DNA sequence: TGTGCCAGCAGCGTAGCCCCAGCGAACACTGAAGCTTTCTTT.

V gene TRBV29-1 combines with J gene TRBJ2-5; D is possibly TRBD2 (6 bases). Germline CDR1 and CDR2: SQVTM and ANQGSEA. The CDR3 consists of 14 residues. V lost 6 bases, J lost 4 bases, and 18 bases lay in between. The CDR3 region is CSVYKSGYRETQYF. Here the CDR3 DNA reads TGCAGCGTCTATAAAAGCGGGTATCGAGAGACCCAGTACTTC.

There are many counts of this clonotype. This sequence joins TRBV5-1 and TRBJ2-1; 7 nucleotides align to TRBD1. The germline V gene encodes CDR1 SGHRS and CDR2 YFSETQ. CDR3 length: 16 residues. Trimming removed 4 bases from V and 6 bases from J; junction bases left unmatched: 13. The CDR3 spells CASSLIPDRAGNEQFF. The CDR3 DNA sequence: TGCGCCAGCAGCCTAATACCCGACAGGGCGGGCAATGAGCAGTTCTTC.